The next 15 T cell receptor beta chains were all read from a single sample in a study of brain metastases from non-small cell lung cancer. The method was immunoSEQ multiplex PCR; TCRdb's version includes in-frame clones alone and lacks a portion of them. The sample lists about 1,800 clones; about 90% were seen once. Sample: tissue from a brain metastasis. The receptors originated from a donor at least 40 years old with non-small cell lung cancer.

The chain is built from TRBV24-1 and TRBJ2-5; D ambiguous. The germline V gene has CDR1 KGHDR and CDR2 SFDVKD. The CDR3 is 11 residues long. With 5 bases removed from V and 4 bases from J, the gap between germline ends came to 4 bases. The CDR3 reads CATSAPETQYF. CDR3 coding DNA: TGTGCCACCAGTGCTCCAGAGACCCAGTACTTC.

The chain joins TRBV6-1 to TRBJ1-4, with 10 bases lining up with TRBD1. The V gene's germline CDR1 is MNHNS and CDR2 SASEGT. The J segment lost 7 bases and the V segment lost 4 bases, leaving 9 bases of the junction unmatched. The CDR3 totals 16 residues. For the CDR3, the DNA is TGTGCCAGCAGTGTGGACAGGGGGACTCGTCCTGAAAAACTGTTTTTT. It codes for CASSVDRGTRPEKLFF.

This rearrangement joins TRBV10-2 to TRBJ1-6, with D unclear. This CDR3 is 15 amino acids long. Trimming removed 4 bases at V and 0 bases at J, with 7 bases between. Looked up from germline, CDR1 is WSHSY and CDR2 is SAAADI. CDR3 in amino acids: CASSVRISYNSPLHF. DNA of the CDR3: TGCGCCAGCAGTGTTAGGATCTCCTATAATTCACCCCTCCACTTT.

This rearrangement joins TRBV4-1 to TRBJ2-1; 9 nucleotides match TRBD2. This CDR3 has 14 residues. After removal of 3 bases from V and 5 bases from J, the junction contained 2 bases not matched to a gene. CDR1 and CDR2 from the germline V gene are MGHRA and YSYEKL. The CDR3 protein is CASSQERGDNEQFF. CDR3 DNA: TGCGCCAGCAGCCAGGAGCGGGGGGACAATGAGCAGTTCTTC.

The V gene is TRBV28, the J gene TRBJ1-5, with D possibly TRBD1 on 5 matching bases. There are 15 residues in the CDR3. The V gene lost 8 bases and the J gene lost 2 bases, with 16 bases spanning the gap. Per the germline V gene, CDR1 is MDHEN and CDR2 is SYDVKM. CDR3 nucleotide sequence: TGTGCCAGCCACACGCCCGGGGGGGGCAATCAGCCCCAGCATTTT. Translation gives CASHTPGGGNQPQHF.

As to this clone: The sample contains more than one DNA sequence encoding this CDR3. The rearrangement joins TRBV7-8 to TRBJ2-1; D call uncertain. Germline V gene sequence: CDR1 SGHVS, CDR2 FQNEAQ. The CDR3 loop spans 16 amino acids. The ends were cut back, 5 bases at V and 9 bases at J, with 23 bases in the middle. The CDR3, as DNA: TGTGCCAGCAGCCTACGGACCCGGTCGGGTTTGGGTGAGCAGTTCTTC. Translated, it gives CASSLRTRSGLGEQFF.

The chain employs TRBV9 and TRBJ1-1; no reliable D call. Trimming took 0 bases from V and 3 from J, leaving 3 bases between them. There are 12 residues in the CDR3. Germline CDR1 reads SGDLS; CDR2 reads YYNGEE. CDR3 protein: CASSVGDTEAFF. The CDR3, as DNA: TGTGCCAGCAGCGTAGGGGACACTGAAGCTTTCTTT.

The CDR3 loop is CASSQGEDLEQYF. The CDR3 DNA reads TGTGCCAGCAGCCAAGGGGAGGATCTCGAGCAGTACTTC. The rearrangement joins TRBV3-1 (or the pseudogene TRBV3-2) to TRBJ2-7; D may be TRBD2 (6 bases). The CDR3 sequence is 13 residues long. In germline, CDR1 is LGHDT, CDR2 YNNKEL (reference sequence). Trimming shortened V by 1 base and J by 6 bases, and 10 bases separated the two germline ends.

The chain joins TRBV7-4 to TRBJ2-7; TRBD2 is a possible D gene (5 bases). The germline V gene has CDR1 SGHVT and CDR2 SQSDAQ. With 5 bases removed from V and 5 bases from J, the gap between germline ends came to 25 bases. This CDR3 region has 17 residues. Here the CDR3 DNA reads TGTGCCAGCAGCGCAACCCGGGATAACTCTGCCCGGGACGAGCAGTACTTC. It is translated as CASSATRDNSARDEQYF.

The V gene is TRBV7-9, the J gene TRBJ1-4; the D is unclear. The CDR3 has 16 amino acids. Germline V gene sequence: CDR1 SEHNR, CDR2 FQNEAQ (reference sequence). Trimming took 5 bases from V and 0 from J, leaving 13 bases between them. The CDR3 DNA reads TGTGCCAGCAGCCTATTGATGTCTGCAACTAATGAAAAACTGTTTTTT. Amino acids: CASSLLMSATNEKLFF. Based on the CDR3 plus reference TRBV7-9 and TRBJ1-4, the full variable domain is DTGVSQNPRHKITKRGQNVTFRCDPISEHNRLYWYRQTLGQGPEFLTYFQNEAQLEKSRLLSDRFSAERPKGSFSTLEIQRTEQGDSAMYLCASSLLMSATNEKLFFGSGTQLSVL.

The chain employs TRBV27 and TRBJ1-1, with D uncertain. The germline CDR1 and CDR2 sequences are MNHEY and SMNVEV (reference sequence). V lost 3 bases to trimming and J lost 4 bases, with 12 bases between them. This CDR3 has 14 amino acids. CDR3 bases: TGTGCCAGCAGTTTTCAGGCTTGGGGCACTGAAGCTTTCTTT. It specifies CASSFQAWGTEAFF.

The gene calls are TRBV23-1 and TRBJ1-2, with 7 bases aligning to TRBD1. TRBV23-1 is an open reading frame whose function is uncertain. V was pared by 3 bases and J by 9 bases, with 13 bases of the junction left unmatched. This CDR3 comprises 15 residues. The CDR3 bases are TGCGCCAGCAGTCATCTCCCTCCGGGACAGCCAAGCTACACCTTC. Translation: CASSHLPPGQPSYTF.

The J gene is TRBJ2-6, the V gene TRBV5-1; 7 bases line up with TRBD2. CDR1 SGHRS and CDR2 YFSETQ come from the germline V gene. CDR3 size: 15 residues. V trimming: 2 bases; J trimming: 2 bases; junction bases outside the gene matches: 1. The CDR3 reads CASSFGGTGANVLTF. The CDR3 DNA sequence: TGCGCCAGCAGCTTCGGGGGGACTGGGGCCAACGTCCTGACTTTC. The entire variable domain, with the rest obtained from reference TRBV5-1 and TRBJ2-6, is as follows: KAGVTQTPRYLIKTRGQQVTLSCSPISGHRSVSWYQQTPGQGLQFLFEYFSETQRNKGNFPGRFSGRQFSNSRSEMNVSTLELGDSALYLCASSFGGTGANVLTFGAGSRLTVL.

In this sample, this clone turned up once. The rearrangement links TRBV6-5 to TRBJ1-1; D is uncertain. V lost 7 bases and J lost 5, with 14 bases in between. Germline V gene lookup returns CDR1 MNHEY and CDR2 SVGAGI. The CDR3 runs to 13 residues. CDR3 protein: CASNSRIGTEAFF. CDR3 coding DNA: TGTGCCAGCAATTCGCGCATAGGGACTGAAGCTTTCTTT.

The chain carries TRBV5-1 and TRBJ2-6; D gene unclear. The CDR3 spans 15 residues. Trimming took off 4 bases at V and 0 bases at J, with 8 bases between the two ends. Germline V gene lookup returns CDR1 SGHRS and CDR2 YFSETQ. The CDR3: CASSGSHSGANVLTF. Here the CDR3 DNA reads TGCGCCAGCAGCGGAAGTCACTCTGGGGCCAACGTCCTGACTTTC. The full variable domain, completed using reference TRBV5-1 and TRBJ2-6, is KAGVTQTPRYLIKTRGQQVTLSCSPISGHRSVSWYQQTPGQGLQFLFEYFSETQRNKGNFPGRFSGRQFSNSRSEMNVSTLELGDSALYLCASSGSHSGANVLTFGAGSRLTVL.